Following are 15 T cell receptor beta chains from one sample sequenced in a study of PD-L1 blockade in urothelial cancer. Profiled with immunoSEQ multiplex PCR; TCRdb holds only in-frame clones, not every one. The table includes roughly 60,000 clones, roughly four fifths detected once. The specimen was PBMCs, collected around atezolizumab (anti-PD-L1) treatment. These receptors were collected from a man between 70 and 80 years old with urothelial cancer.

J is TRBJ1-5 and V is TRBV18; 9 bases match TRBD1. Germline assignment: CDR1 KGHSH and CDR2 LQKENI. The CDR3 has 17 residues. The V segment lost 2 bases and the J segment 1 base; nucleotides outside the gene matches: 6. The CDR3 bases are TGTGCCAGCTCACCAGAAGACAGGGGGACAAGCAATCAGCCCCAGCATTTT. Amino acid sequence: CASSPEDRGTSNQPQHF.

In its sample, this clone was seen once. The gene calls are TRBV7-3 and TRBJ1-1, with TRBD1 matching 9 bases. The CDR3 has 14 amino acids. V trimming: 2 bases; J trimming: 3 bases; junction bases outside the gene matches: 1. Germline-derived CDR1 and CDR2 are SGHTA and FQGTGA. The CDR3 loop is CASSLGTGHTEAFF. CDR3 coding DNA: TGTGCCAGCAGCTTAGGGACAGGGCACACTGAAGCTTTCTTT.

The chain combines TRBV7-8 with TRBJ1-5; tentative D call: TRBD1 (5 bases). Germline V CDR1 and CDR2: SGHVS, FQNEAQ. CDR3 length: 17 residues. The germline V and J ends were trimmed by 5 bases and 0 bases, with 17 bases remaining between them. The CDR3 region is CASSPSRQQYSNQPQHF. CDR3 in DNA: TGTGCCAGCAGCCCCTCCCGACAGCAATATAGCAATCAGCCCCAGCATTTT.

The chain uses TRBV5-1 and TRBJ2-1; 9 bases line up with TRBD1. Per the germline V gene, CDR1 is SGHRS and CDR2 is YFSETQ. This CDR3 is 16 amino acids long. After removal of 0 bases from V and 7 bases from J, the junction contained 8 bases not matched to a gene. The CDR3: CASSLDWDRDGNEQFF. Here the CDR3 DNA reads TGCGCCAGCAGCTTGGACTGGGACAGGGATGGAAATGAGCAGTTCTTC.

This chain joins TRBV5-1 and TRBJ1-1; D unclear. This CDR3 spans 14 amino acids. V was clipped by 4 bases and J by 5 bases, with 15 bases between them. CDR1 is SGHRS, CDR2 YFSETQ, per germline. The CDR3: CASSQDLARTEAFF. The DNA of the CDR3 is TGCGCCAGCAGCCAGGACCTAGCCAGGACTGAAGCTTTCTTT. The variable domain in full, completed from reference TRBV5-1 and TRBJ1-1, reads KAGVTQTPRYLIKTRGQQVTLSCSPISGHRSVSWYQQTPGQGLQFLFEYFSETQRNKGNFPGRFSGRQFSNSRSEMNVSTLELGDSALYLCASSQDLARTEAFFGQGTRLTVV.

The chain joins TRBV5-5 to TRBJ2-1, with 11 bases matching TRBD2. This CDR3 region has 15 residues. Germline assignment: CDR1 SGHKS and CDR2 YYEKEE (reference sequence). V lost 5 bases to trimming and J lost 4 bases; unmatched junction nucleotides: 5. CDR3 DNA sequence: TGTGCCAGCAGTTGGGGACTAGCGGTGTACAATGAGCAGTTCTTC. The encoded protein is CASSWGLAVYNEQFF. Together with reference TRBV5-5 and TRBJ2-1, the CDR3 gives the full variable domain: DAGVTQSPTHLIKTRGQQVTLRCSPISGHKSVSWYQQVLGQGPQFIFQYYEKEERGRGNFPDRFSARQFPNYSSELNVNALLLGDSALYLCASSWGLAVYNEQFFGPGTRLTVL.

The chain employs TRBV5-4 and TRBJ1-4; no definite D call. The V gene's germline CDR1 is SGHNT and CDR2 YYREEE (reference sequence). Trimming removed 4 bases at V and 0 bases at J, with 10 bases between. The CDR3 length is 15 residues. The CDR3 spells CASSAADATNEKLFF. CDR3 sequence (DNA): TGTGCCAGCAGCGCCGCGGATGCAACTAATGAAAAACTGTTTTTT.

The J gene is TRBJ1-2, the V gene TRBV5-5; possible D gene TRBD1, 6 bases. Germline V gives CDR1 SGHKS, CDR2 YYEKEE (reference sequence). V was shortened by 4 bases and J by 4 bases, with 11 bases between the two germline ends. The CDR3 spans 13 residues. In DNA, the CDR3 is TGTGCCAGCAGCCCCGGGGACATCTATGGCTACACCTTC. Translating gives CASSPGDIYGYTF.

The gene calls are TRBV29-1 and TRBJ1-1; unclear D gene. Looked up from germline, CDR1 is SQVTM and CDR2 is ANQGSEA. V was trimmed by 3 bases and J by 3 bases, leaving 11 bases between them. The CDR3 loop spans 13 amino acids. For the CDR3, the DNA is TGCAGCGTTGAGAGGGCGGGCGACACTGAAGCTTTCTTT. Translated: CSVERAGDTEAFF.

The CDR3 DNA reads TGCAGCGTTGAAGTGGGTCAACGGGACACCATATATTTT. Protein product: CSVEVGQRDTIYF. The J gene is TRBJ1-3, the V gene TRBV29-1; D gene unclear. This CDR3 is 13 amino acids long. V lost 1 base and J lost 8, with 12 bases in between. The germline CDR1 and CDR2 sequences are SQVTM and ANQGSEA.

The chain is built from TRBV20-1 and TRBJ2-1; tentatively, D is TRBD2 (6 bases). CDR1 DFQATT and CDR2 SNEGSKA come from the germline V gene (reference sequence). Trimming removed 7 bases at V and 7 bases at J, with 11 bases between. The length of the CDR3 is 11 residues. The CDR3 DNA reads as TGCAGTGGTGAGGAGGGAAATGAGCAGTTCTTC. This translates into CSGEEGNEQFF.

J is TRBJ2-1 and V is TRBV14; D ambiguous. Germline loops: CDR1 SGHDN, CDR2 FVKESK. The CDR3 is made up of 14 amino acids. V lost 4 bases and J lost 0, with 7 bases in between. The CDR3 nucleotides read TGTGCCAGCAGCCCCCTCAGCTCCTACAATGAGCAGTTCTTC. Encoded protein: CASSPLSSYNEQFF.

This clone has only one observation. The chain combines TRBV28 with TRBJ1-4, with TRBD1 as a possible D gene (5 bases). Germline loops: CDR1 MDHEN, CDR2 SYDVKM. V was shortened by 5 bases and J by 7 bases, with 14 bases between the two germline ends. The CDR3 length is 14 residues. CDR3 DNA sequence: TGTGCCAGCAGTGGGTCCAGGGAGGGTGAAAAACTGTTTTTT. Protein: CASSGSREGEKLFF.

The chain combines TRBV28 with TRBJ2-1; TRBD1 matches 8 bases. Germline CDR1 and CDR2: MDHEN and SYDVKM. Trimming cost V 5 bases and J 4 bases; bases outside gene matches: 10. CDR3 size: 16 residues. The DNA of the CDR3 is TGTGCCAGCAGTCCCACCGGACAGGGAAGTTACAATGAGCAGTTCTTC. Amino acids: CASSPTGQGSYNEQFF.

This clone appeared a single time. The chain links TRBV4-1 to TRBJ2-4; D is perhaps TRBD1 (5 bases). Germline assignment: CDR1 MGHRA and CDR2 YSYEKL. The CDR3 consists of 15 residues. V lost 4 bases and J lost 0, with 10 bases in between. For the CDR3, the DNA is TGCGCCAGCAGCCCACAGGTATTAGCCAAAAACATTCAGTACTTC. This encodes CASSPQVLAKNIQYF.